The next 30 T cell receptor beta chains were all read from a single sample in a study of post-analysis software for immune sequencing data. Their antigens are not known. Study-wide points: Elevated frequency relative to controls characterized 4 or 5 TRBV segments in patients, TRBV5-6, TRBV5-1 and TRBV20-1 among them.

cDNA libraries of TCR beta carried unique molecular identifiers. MiXCR was run by TCRdb on the PCR reads, yielding one entry per CDR3 protein. The table includes around 200,000 distinct CDR3 sequences, around 30% detected once. The sample was blood. The origin of the receptors is a girl younger than 18 with multiple sclerosis.

This clonotype showed up just a few times. The chain couples TRBV5-1 to TRBJ1-2; perhaps TRBD1 as D (5 bases). Trimming shortened V by 1 base and J by 5 bases, and 15 bases separated the two germline ends. The CDR3 is 15 residues long. Per the germline V gene, CDR1 is SGHRS and CDR2 is YFSETQ. CDR3 in DNA: TGCGCCAGCAGCTTGAGTCCCGGGACCGAATATGGCTACACCTTC. Translation gives CASSLSPGTEYGYTF.

The chain carries TRBV29-1 and TRBJ2-3; TRBD2 agrees at 10 bases. This CDR3 contains 12 residues. The germline gives CDR1 SQVTM, CDR2 ANQGSEA. J was trimmed by 7 bases and V by 7 bases; bases with no gene match: 5. The CDR3, as DNA: TGCAGCGGGGCTAGCGGGAGCAATACGCAGTATTTT. This sequence encodes CSGASGSNTQYF.

J is TRBJ2-5 and V is TRBV2; the D is unclear. The last part of the DNA fits TRBJ2-7 better; the J call may be wrong. The CDR3 sequence is 13 residues long. Germline lookup yields CDR1 SNHLY and CDR2 FYNNEI. CDR3 nucleotides: TGTGCCAGCAGTGAAGAGCGTGGGAACGAGCAGTACTTC. Its translation is CASSEERGNEQYF.

This clonotype was seen many times. This chain uses TRBV6-5 with TRBJ2-1; D is uncertain. This CDR3 region has 16 residues. V dropped 3 bases and J dropped 2 bases, with 14 bases sitting between them. Germline-derived CDR1 and CDR2 are MNHEY and SVGAGI. The CDR3 protein is CASSYKYDATYNEQFF. The CDR3 DNA sequence: TGTGCCAGCAGTTATAAATACGACGCCACCTACAATGAGCAGTTCTTC.

This clonotype has a handful of counts. A much larger clonotype is one base distant, so this may be a read error. The chain is built from TRBV12-3 or TRBV12-4 and TRBJ2-3; tentatively, D is TRBD2 (6 bases). This CDR3 spans 14 amino acids. The V end lost 5 bases, the J end lost 2 bases, and 11 bases lay between the germline ends. For the CDR3, the DNA is TGTGCCAGCAGTGTCTCGGGAGACACAGATACGCAGTATTTT. Its protein product is CASSVSGDTDTQYF.

The J gene is TRBJ1-5, the V gene TRBV10-3; unclear D gene. CDR3 length: 13 residues. V dropped 7 bases and J dropped 0 bases, with 7 bases sitting between them. Germline V lookup: CDR1 ENHRY, CDR2 SYGVKD. The CDR3 DNA is TGTGCCATCACGGCTTATAGCAATCAGCCCCAGCATTTT. Translation: CAITAYSNQPQHF.

This clonotype came up a few times. The rearrangement joins TRBV12-3 or TRBV12-4 to TRBJ1-5; TRBD1 might be the D (5 bases). Trimming cost V 7 bases and J 0 bases, with 13 bases left between them. The CDR3 totals 15 residues. CDR3 nucleotide sequence: TGTGCCAGCAAGTCGGGACGGCATAGCAATCAGCCCCAGCATTTT. It translates to CASKSGRHSNQPQHF.

This clonotype showed up many times. This rearrangement joins TRBV28 to TRBJ2-7, with TRBD2 matching 9 bases. Trimming at V came to 7 bases and at J to 6 bases, leaving 10 bases not matched to a gene. This CDR3 contains 14 residues. Germline assignment: CDR1 MDHEN and CDR2 SYDVKM. The CDR3, as DNA: TGTGCCAGCACCCTTAGCGGGAGTTCCCGCGAGCAGTACTTC. Translating gives CASTLSGSSREQYF.

This chain links TRBV3-1 with TRBJ2-1; D gene uncertain. In germline, CDR1 is LGHDT, CDR2 YNNKEL (reference sequence). The V gene lost 0 bases and the J gene lost 8 bases, with 17 bases spanning the gap. The CDR3 length is 16 residues. The CDR3 DNA is TGTGCCAGCAGCCAAGATCGTTGGTCCGGTGTCGATGAGCAGTTCTTC. Translation gives CASSQDRWSGVDEQFF.

This clonotype came up many times. This chain uses TRBV7-9 with TRBJ2-5, with 8 bases matching TRBD1. The J call may not be correct, given that the DNA end is closer to TRBJ2-7. This CDR3 has 14 amino acids. Germline-derived CDR1 and CDR2 are SEHNR and FQNEAQ (reference sequence). The CDR3 DNA is TGTGCCAGCAGCAGTACCCGGACAGGGTCCGAGCAGTACTTC. Encoded protein: CASSSTRTGSEQYF.

The rearrangement links TRBV20-1 to TRBJ2-3, with D possibly being TRBD1 or TRBD2 (6 bases each). Germline CDR1 reads DFQATT; CDR2 reads SNEGSKA (reference sequence). Trimming removed 3 bases at V and 4 bases at J, with 11 bases between. The CDR3 sequence is 13 residues long. The CDR3 loop is CSARMGGPDTQYF. The CDR3 DNA sequence: TGCAGTGCTAGGATGGGGGGCCCAGATACGCAGTATTTT.

In the case of this clonotype: Possible read error: a much larger clone is one base away. The chain joins TRBV7-2 to TRBJ2-3; 7 bases align to TRBD2. The CDR3 totals 15 residues. In germline, CDR1 is SGHTA, CDR2 FQGNSA. The CDR3 DNA follows: TGTGCCAGCGGCTTAGTTGGCGGGAGTGCAGATACGCAGTATTTT. Protein product: CASGLVGGSADTQYF.

This chain joins TRBV5-1 and TRBJ2-3; tentative D call: TRBD1 (6 bases). V was pared by 0 bases and J by 0 bases, with 11 bases between. Germline CDR1 SGHRS, CDR2 YFSETQ. The CDR3 sequence is 16 residues long. This CDR3 reads CASSLEGETSTDTQYF. The CDR3 region has the DNA TGCGCCAGCAGCTTGGAGGGGGAGACTAGCACAGATACGCAGTATTTT.

This clonotype was counted at least ten times. The chain is built from TRBV4-1 and TRBJ2-1; no clear D. Between the trimmed V and J ends, which lost 2 bases and 3 bases, there was a span of 11 bases. CDR1 MGHRA and CDR2 YSYEKL come from the germline V gene. The CDR3 extends over 15 amino acids. The CDR3 nucleotides read TGCGCCAGCAGCCAACCTACTAACCGCTACAATGAGCAGTTCTTC. Translation gives CASSQPTNRYNEQFF.

Remarks on this clonotype: At one of its ends the junction is not consistent with the germline gene, which may arise from a read error. CDR3 amino acids: CARSISISNEQFF. CDR3 nucleotides: TGTGCCAGGAGTATTTCGATTAGTAATGAGCAGTTCTTC. The chain uses TRBV19 and TRBJ2-1; D is unresolved. Germline-derived CDR1 and CDR2 are LNHDA and SQIVND (reference sequence). The CDR3 consists of 13 residues.

This clonotype was counted once. A single base separates this from a much larger clone, so it may be a read error. V usage is TRBV5-1 and J usage is TRBJ2-1; possibly TRBD1 or TRBD2 for D (6 bases each). Germline CDR1 and CDR2: SGHRS and YFSETQ. This CDR3 region has 17 residues. The CDR3 region has the DNA TGCGCCAGCAGCTTGGCCAAGATGGGGGGCCCATACAATGAGCGGTTCTTC. Its protein is CASSLAKMGGPYNERFF. Full variable domain (rest looked up from reference TRBV5-1 and TRBJ2-1): KAGVTQTPRYLIKTRGQQVTLSCSPISGHRSVSWYQQTPGQGLQFLFEYFSETQRNKGNFPGRFSGRQFSNSRSEMNVSTLELGDSALYLCASSLAKMGGPYNERFFGPGTRLTVL.

This chain connects TRBV4-1 to TRBJ1-5; TRBD1 matches 8 bases. The length of the CDR3 is 15 residues. The ends lost 0 bases at V and 2 bases at J; junction bases unmatched: 0. Germline V gives CDR1 MGHRA, CDR2 YSYEKL. The CDR3 protein is CASSQETGGNQPQHF. CDR3 bases: TGCGCCAGCAGCCAAGAGACAGGGGGCAATCAGCCCCAGCATTTT.

The V and J genes are TRBV5-1 and TRBJ1-6, with unresolved D. The germline V and J ends were trimmed by 0 bases and 0 bases, with 10 bases remaining between them. Looked up from germline, CDR1 is SGHRS and CDR2 is YFSETQ. The CDR3 spans 17 residues. The CDR3 is CASSLDGSSSYNSPLHF. CDR3 sequence (DNA): TGCGCCAGCAGCTTGGACGGATCGAGCTCCTATAATTCACCCCTCCACTTT.

This clonotype was recorded many times. The rearrangement uses TRBV28 and TRBJ2-5, with D maybe TRBD1 (7 bases). The CDR3 loop spans 16 amino acids. The V gene's germline CDR1 is MDHEN and CDR2 SYDVKM. V was cut by 2 bases and J by 1 base, with 14 bases left in between. The CDR3 region is CASSLGGTASQETQYF. CDR3 bases: TGTGCCAGCAGTTTAGGCGGGACAGCCTCCCAAGAGACCCAGTACTTC.

The J gene is TRBJ2-1, the V gene TRBV5-1, with TRBD1 matching 10 bases. Trimming at V came to 3 bases and at J to 5 bases, leaving 8 bases not matched to a gene. Germline-derived CDR1 and CDR2 are SGHRS and YFSETQ. The CDR3 covers 16 residues. CDR3 DNA: TGCGCCAGCAGCTCGCCTCTGGGACAGGGGAACAATGAGCAGTTCTTC. It specifies CASSSPLGQGNNEQFF.

This clonotype was seen a single time. The J gene is TRBJ2-5, the V gene TRBV5-1; TRBD1 matches 10 bases. Judging by the DNA end, TRBJ2-7 fits better; the J call may be wrong. CDR1 and CDR2 from the germline V gene are SGHRS and YFSETQ. The CDR3 has 13 residues. CDR3 amino acids: CASSYGQGGEQYF. Here the CDR3 DNA reads TGCGCCAGCAGCTACGGACAGGGGGGCGAGCAGTACTTC.

This clonotype was found a few times. The chain employs TRBV5-1 and TRBJ1-1; D is unclear. Trimming left V 0 bases short and J 3 bases short, with 9 bases between. The CDR3 loop spans 14 amino acids. Per germline, CDR1 SGHRS and CDR2 YFSETQ. CDR3 coding DNA: TGCGCCAGCAGCTTGGGACCCGCTGACACTGAAGCTTTCTTT. This encodes CASSLGPADTEAFF.

For this clonotype: A clone one base away is much larger, so this may be a read error. The J gene is TRBJ2-5, the V gene TRBV6-5; D not resolved. Gene TRBJ2-7 matches the end of the DNA better, so the J call may be wrong. Germline V gives CDR1 MNHEY, CDR2 SVGAGI. This CDR3 is 16 amino acids long. The CDR3 region is CASSYSRRPVDHEQYF. As DNA, the CDR3 is TGTGCCAGCAGTTACTCCCGACGGCCGGTAGACCACGAGCAGTACTTC.

This clonotype was seen at least ten times. This chain joins TRBV5-1 and TRBJ2-1; 9 nucleotides line up with TRBD2. CDR3 length: 16 residues. The V gene end was trimmed by 3 bases and the J gene end by 2 bases; junction bases not matched to a gene: 6. Germline CDR1 and CDR2: SGHRS and YFSETQ. The CDR3 bases are TGCGCCAGCAGCTCCTTAGCGGGAGACGCCTACAATGAGCAGTTCTTC. Translated: CASSSLAGDAYNEQFF.

This clonotype was recorded a few times. This chain joins TRBV2 and TRBJ2-5; D call uncertain. The last part of the DNA fits TRBJ2-7 better; the J call may be wrong. This CDR3 contains 15 residues. Germline-derived CDR1 and CDR2 are SNHLY and FYNNEI. The CDR3 nucleotides read TGTGCCAGCAGTGAAGCGCTTAAGGGTGGCGACGAGCAGTACTTC. Amino acid sequence: CASSEALKGGDEQYF.

This clonotype was seen repeatedly, ten times or more. This chain joins TRBV3-1 and TRBJ2-7; 7 bases align to TRBD2. V dropped 0 bases and J dropped 6; count of bases not matched to a gene: 5. The length of the CDR3 is 14 residues. CDR1 is LGHDT, CDR2 YNNKEL, per germline (reference sequence). This CDR3 reads CASSQDSGLLEQYF. The CDR3, as DNA: TGTGCCAGCAGCCAAGATAGCGGGTTGCTCGAGCAGTACTTC.

Remarks on this clonotype: This CDR3 fails to terminate in the conserved phenylalanine or tryptophan, so it likely reflects a read error. This chain uses TRBV28 with TRBJ2-1; TRBD2 is a possible D gene (6 bases). The germline V and J ends were trimmed by 6 bases and 4 bases, with 16 bases remaining between them. Germline V gene sequence: CDR1 MDHEN, CDR2 SYDVKM. CDR3 length equals 15 residues. DNA of the CDR3: TGTGCCAGCAGAGGCGGGGCAGAGGGATACAATGAGCAGTTCGTC. Translated, it gives CASRGGAEGYNEQFV.

This clonotype was observed many times. The CDR3 DNA reads as TGTGCCAGCAGTTCCCCCCGGGACAGGGCCGGCAGCTATGGCTACACCTTC. Translating it yields CASSSPRDRAGSYGYTF. This sequence joins TRBV28 and TRBJ1-2; 9 nucleotides match TRBD1. Germline assignment: CDR1 MDHEN and CDR2 SYDVKM. This CDR3 has 17 amino acids. V shed 4 bases and J 4 bases; nucleotides not matched to a gene: 13.

A few counts support this clonotype. Possible read error: a much larger clone is one base away. The chain combines TRBV28 with TRBJ2-5; 7 bases are shared with TRBD2. Germline CDR1 reads MDHEN; CDR2 reads SYDVKM. This CDR3 comprises 16 residues. CDR3 sequence: CAGSERGTDNQETQYF. The CDR3 nucleotides are TGTGCCGGCAGCGAGCGGGGAACAGACAACCAAGAGACCCAGTACTTC.

This chain joins TRBV20-1 and TRBJ2-2; unclear D gene. This CDR3 is built from 17 residues. The germline gives CDR1 DFQATT, CDR2 SNEGSKA (reference sequence). V dropped 3 bases and J dropped 3 bases, with 20 bases sitting between them. This CDR3 is CSARGKHLIGYTGELFF. CDR3 DNA sequence: TGCAGTGCTAGGGGGAAGCACCTTATTGGATACACCGGGGAGCTGTTTTTT.